This TCR beta chain was captured in a study of T cell repertoires in cytomegalovirus infection. Background on the study: Researchers turned to recently identified HLA-C-restricted CMV epitopes as well as well-studied HLA-B-restricted ones. Public TCR beta signatures marked donors with CMV infection and the matching HLA. Whole-study findings and limits: HLA-C-restricted TCR beta clonotypes specific for CMV led the ex vivo response. There were carriers of CMV plus the relevant HLA, and cumulative public TCR beta family frequency identified them.

In TCRdb, the reads were re-called with MiXCR into one record per CDR3 protein. This table has about half a million distinct CDR3 sequences, roughly 46% appearing once. V was pared by 5 bases and J by 6 bases, with 5 bases of the junction left unmatched. The CDR3 is 14 residues long. Germline CDR1 reads SGHTA; CDR2 reads FQGNSA. As for this clonotype: Its antigen is not known.

The sequence was obtained from a human donor in good health (CMV status not recorded). Some clones in this sample may be carry-over from other donors' samples. V usage is TRBV7-2 and J usage is TRBJ1-5; 9 bases agree with TRBD1. Material: cultured PBMCs, obtained from culture after CMV antigen stimulation. CDR3 residues: CASSSTGGGQPQHF. CDR3 nucleotide sequence: TGTGCCAGCAGCAGTACAGGGGGCGGTCAGCCCCAGCATTTT.